This is a list of T cell receptor beta chains from one sample in a study of immune cell composition in non-small cell lung cancer. Assay used: immunoSEQ multiplex PCR; TCRdb lists only in-frame clones, some missing. The sample lists under 11,000 clones; 50% to 75% were seen once. What was sequenced was lung tumor tissue. These TCRs come from a human donor with non-small cell lung cancer. Each CDR3 is given with its conserved first and last residue. D genes are given only for firm matches. Clone size is shown for a subset of rows, as once, few, many or a class of expanded clone.

.	TRBV21-1	.	TRBJ2-3	CASSKNKYF	TGTGCCAGCAGCAAAAACAAGTATTTT
.	TRBV6-1	.	TRBJ1-1	CAYGTRGGSEAFF	TGTGCCTACGGGACCCGGGGAGGATCTGAAGCTTTCTTT
.	TRBV15	.	TRBJ2-3	CATSGRGTDTQYF	TGTGCCACCAGCGGCAGGGGCACAGATACGCAGTATTTT
.	TRBV15	TRBD2	TRBJ2-1	CATSRGAGGRNEQFF	TGTGCCACCAGCAGAGGGGCGGGAGGTCGGAATGAGCAGTTCTTC
.	TRBV9	TRBD2	TRBJ2-1	CASSVTSGSRNEQFF	TGTGCCAGCAGCGTAACTAGCGGGAGCAGGAATGAGCAGTTCTTC
.	TRBV6-1	.	TRBJ2-1	CASGPEQFF	TGTGCCAGCGGGCCGGAGCAGTTCTTC
few	TRBV28	TRBD1	TRBJ1-1	CASSPFDRAYTEAFF	TGTGCCAGCAGCCCGTTCGACAGGGCGTACACTGAAGCTTTCTTT
.	TRBV7-8	.	TRBJ2-7	CASSLGGQSGYEQYF	TGTGCCAGCAGCTTAGGTGGACAGAGCGGCTACGAGCAGTACTTC
few	TRBV13	TRBD2	TRBJ2-1	CASSLGVAGGNEQFF	TGTGCCAGCAGCTTAGGCGTAGCGGGAGGGAATGAGCAGTTCTTC
.	TRBV2	.	TRBJ2-3	CASSEFLVGVTTDTQYF	TGTGCCAGCAGTGAGTTCTTAGTGGGAGTGACCACAGATACGCAGTATTTT
.	TRBV4-3	.	TRBJ1-1	CASSPSAYNTGIRNEAFF	TGCGCCAGCAGCCCAAGTGCCTATAATACAGGGATTCGAAATGAAGCTTTCTTT
.	TRBV4-2	TRBD2	TRBJ2-3	CASSQQAGTSVTDTQYF	TGTGCCAGCAGCCAACAAGCCGGGACTAGCGTCACAGATACGCAGTATTTT
.	TRBV5-1	TRBD1	TRBJ2-4	CASSLDLPGQGRINIQYF	TGCGCCAGCAGCTTGGATCTTCCGGGACAGGGTAGGATAAACATTCAGTACTTC
.	TRBV28	TRBD2	TRBJ2-7	CASSLGGSTDEQYF	TGTGCCAGCAGTTTAGGCGGGAGCACGGACGAGCAGTACTTC
few	TRBV9	TRBD2	TRBJ2-2	CASSPRERSGSSNTGELFF	TGTGCCAGCAGCCCCCGAGAGAGGAGCGGGAGTTCGAACACCGGGGAGCTGTTTTTT
.	TRBV18	TRBD1	TRBJ2-7	CASSSGTENYEQYF	TGTGCCAGCTCGTCCGGGACAGAGAACTACGAGCAGTACTTC
.	TRBV28	.	TRBJ2-3	CASRLQGADTQYF	TGTGCCAGCAGGCTACAGGGCGCAGATACGCAGTATTTT
once	TRBV4-3	TRBD2	TRBJ2-1	CASSQDLLTSGILGVVEQFF	TGCGCCAGCAGCCAAGATTTGCTGACTAGCGGGATCTTGGGGGTCGTTGAGCAGTTCTTC
.	TRBV5-5	TRBD2	TRBJ2-3	CASSFRLASGSGDTQYF	TGTGCCAGCAGCTTTAGGTTGGCTAGCGGGAGTGGAGATACGCAGTATTTT
.	TRBV19	TRBD2	TRBJ2-3	CASSISLAGPVDTQYF	TGTGCCAGTAGTATATCTCTAGCGGGGCCTGTGGATACGCAGTATTTT
.	TRBV5-1	.	TRBJ1-1	CASSLGGSLNTEAFF	TGCGCCAGCAGCTTGGGGGGCAGCTTGAACACTGAAGCTTTCTTT
.	TRBV19	.	TRBJ2-5	CASSRVHQETQYF	TGTGCCAGTAGTCGAGTACACCAAGAGACCCAGTACTTC
few	TRBV7-2	TRBD2	TRBJ2-7	CASSLGWGGDGDEQYF	TGTGCCAGCAGCTTAGGATGGGGGGGAGACGGCGACGAGCAGTACTTC
.	TRBV5-4	TRBD2	TRBJ2-1	CASSASSGSSYNEQFF	TGTGCCAGCAGCGCATCTAGCGGGAGCTCCTACAATGAGCAGTTCTTC
.	TRBV7-9	.	TRBJ2-3	CASSLGTSQDTQYF	TGTGCCAGCAGCTTAGGTACGTCACAAGATACGCAGTATTTT
.	TRBV27	TRBD1	TRBJ2-5	CASSRDRVWETQYF	TGTGCCAGCAGTCGGGACAGGGTGTGGGAGACCCAGTACTTC
.	TRBV30	.	TRBJ1-1	CAWSVLTPNTEAFF	TGTGCCTGGAGTGTACTCACGCCTAACACTGAAGCTTTCTTT
few	TRBV4-2	.	TRBJ1-2	CASSQDGQGSYTF	TGTGCCAGCAGCCAAGATGGGCAGGGAAGCTACACCTTC
.	TRBV4-3	TRBD1	TRBJ1-1	CASSQDRGTAPRAFF	TGCGCCAGCAGCCAAGATAGGGGGACAGCTCCGAGAGCTTTCTTT
.	TRBV7-9	TRBD2	TRBJ2-1	CASSHSSGPTFNEQFF	TGTGCCAGCAGCCACTCTAGCGGTCCCACCTTTAATGAGCAGTTCTTC
.	TRBV18	TRBD2	TRBJ2-1	CASSPLGTSSYNEQFF	TGTGCCAGCTCACCACTCGGGACTAGCTCCTACAATGAGCAGTTCTTC
.	TRBV7-2	.	TRBJ1-1	CASSLAQGVTEAFF	TGTGCCAGCAGCTTAGCGCAAGGGGTTACTGAAGCTTTCTTT
few	TRBV9	TRBD1	TRBJ2-5	CASSGGQGRETQYF	TGTGCCAGCAGCGGGGGACAGGGGAGAGAGACCCAGTACTTC
.	TRBV29-1	TRBD2	TRBJ2-1	CSATGGRALDEQFF	TGCAGCGCCACTGGCGGGAGGGCCTTGGATGAGCAGTTCTTC
.	TRBV14	.	TRBJ1-5	CASSQFHHTKETALQPQHF	TGTGCCAGCAGCCAATTTCACCACACTAAAGAAACGGCGCTCCAGCCCCAGCATTTT
.	TRBV5-1	TRBD1	TRBJ1-5	CASSLAGGGGQPQHF	TGCGCCAGCAGCTTGGCAGGAGGGGGCGGTCAGCCCCAGCATTTT
few	TRBV11-1	TRBD2	TRBJ2-2	CASSPSSGSSGELFF	TGTGCCAGCAGCCCTTCTAGCGGGAGTTCTGGGGAGCTGTTTTTT